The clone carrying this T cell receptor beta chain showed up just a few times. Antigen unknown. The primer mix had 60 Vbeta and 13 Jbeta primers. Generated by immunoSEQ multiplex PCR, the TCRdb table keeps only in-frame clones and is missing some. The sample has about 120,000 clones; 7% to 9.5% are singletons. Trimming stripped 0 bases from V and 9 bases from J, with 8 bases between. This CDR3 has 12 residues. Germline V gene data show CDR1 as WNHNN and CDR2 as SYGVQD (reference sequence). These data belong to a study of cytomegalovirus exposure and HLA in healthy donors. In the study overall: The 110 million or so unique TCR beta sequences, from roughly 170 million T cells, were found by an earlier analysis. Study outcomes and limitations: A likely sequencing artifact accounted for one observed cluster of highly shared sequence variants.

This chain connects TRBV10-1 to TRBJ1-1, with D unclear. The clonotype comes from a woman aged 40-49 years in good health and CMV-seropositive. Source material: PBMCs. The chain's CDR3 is CASSESREKAFF. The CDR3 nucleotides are TGCGCCAGCAGTGAGTCGAGGGAAAAAGCTTTCTTT.